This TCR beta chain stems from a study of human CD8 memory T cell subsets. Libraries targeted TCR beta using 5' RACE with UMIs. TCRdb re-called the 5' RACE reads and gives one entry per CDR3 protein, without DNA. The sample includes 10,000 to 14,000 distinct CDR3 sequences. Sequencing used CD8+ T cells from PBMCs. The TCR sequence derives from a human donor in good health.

The CDR3 protein is CASSQWRGTEAFF. This chain connects TRBV4-3 to TRBJ1-1. The CDR3 covers 13 residues. Germline CDR1 LGHNA, CDR2 YSLEER.